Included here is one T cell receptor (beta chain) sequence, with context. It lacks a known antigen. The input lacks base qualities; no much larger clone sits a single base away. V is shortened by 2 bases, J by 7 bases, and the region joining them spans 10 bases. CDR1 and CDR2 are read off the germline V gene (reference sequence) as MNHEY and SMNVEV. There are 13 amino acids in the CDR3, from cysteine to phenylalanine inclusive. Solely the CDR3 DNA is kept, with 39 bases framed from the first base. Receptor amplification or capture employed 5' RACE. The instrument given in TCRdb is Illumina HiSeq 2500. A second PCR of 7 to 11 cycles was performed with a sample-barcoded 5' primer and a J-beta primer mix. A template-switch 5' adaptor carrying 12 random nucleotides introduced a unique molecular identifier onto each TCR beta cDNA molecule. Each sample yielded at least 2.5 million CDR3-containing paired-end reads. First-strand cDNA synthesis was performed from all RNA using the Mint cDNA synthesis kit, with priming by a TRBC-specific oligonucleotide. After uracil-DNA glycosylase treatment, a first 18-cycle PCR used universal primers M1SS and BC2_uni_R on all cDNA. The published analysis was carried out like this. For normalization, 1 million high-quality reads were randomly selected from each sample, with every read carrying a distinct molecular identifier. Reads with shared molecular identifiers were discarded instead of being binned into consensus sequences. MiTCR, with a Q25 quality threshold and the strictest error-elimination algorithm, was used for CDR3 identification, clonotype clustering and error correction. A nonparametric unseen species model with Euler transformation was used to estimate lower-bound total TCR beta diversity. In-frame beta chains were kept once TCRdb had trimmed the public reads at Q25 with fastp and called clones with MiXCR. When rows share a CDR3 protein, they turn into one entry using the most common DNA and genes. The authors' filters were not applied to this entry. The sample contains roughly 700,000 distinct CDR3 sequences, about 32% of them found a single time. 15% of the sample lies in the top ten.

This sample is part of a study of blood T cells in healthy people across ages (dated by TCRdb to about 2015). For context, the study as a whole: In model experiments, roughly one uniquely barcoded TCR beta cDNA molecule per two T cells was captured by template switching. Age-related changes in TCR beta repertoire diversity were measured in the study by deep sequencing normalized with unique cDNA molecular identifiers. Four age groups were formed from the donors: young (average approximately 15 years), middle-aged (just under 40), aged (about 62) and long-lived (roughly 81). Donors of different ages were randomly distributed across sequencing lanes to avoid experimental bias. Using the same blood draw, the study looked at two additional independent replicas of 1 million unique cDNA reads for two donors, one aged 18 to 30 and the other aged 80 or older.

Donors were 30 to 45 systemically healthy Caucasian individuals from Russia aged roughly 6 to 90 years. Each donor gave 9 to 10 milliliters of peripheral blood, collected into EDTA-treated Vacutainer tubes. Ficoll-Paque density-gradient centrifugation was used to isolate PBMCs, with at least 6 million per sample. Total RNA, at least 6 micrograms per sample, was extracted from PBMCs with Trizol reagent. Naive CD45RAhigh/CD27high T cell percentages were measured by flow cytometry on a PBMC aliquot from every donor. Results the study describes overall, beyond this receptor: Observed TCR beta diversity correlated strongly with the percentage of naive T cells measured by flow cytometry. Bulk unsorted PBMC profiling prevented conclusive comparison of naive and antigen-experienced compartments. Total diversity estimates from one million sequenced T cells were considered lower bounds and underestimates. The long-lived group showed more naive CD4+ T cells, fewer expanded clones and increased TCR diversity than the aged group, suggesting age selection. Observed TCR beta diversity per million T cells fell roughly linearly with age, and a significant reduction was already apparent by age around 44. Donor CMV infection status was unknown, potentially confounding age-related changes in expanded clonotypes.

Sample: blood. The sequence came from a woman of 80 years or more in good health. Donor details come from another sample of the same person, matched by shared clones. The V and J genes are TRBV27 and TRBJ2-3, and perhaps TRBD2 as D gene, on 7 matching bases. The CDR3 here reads CASSLGGGHTQYF. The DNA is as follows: TGTGCCAGCAGTTTAGGGGGGGGCCATACGCAGTATTTT.